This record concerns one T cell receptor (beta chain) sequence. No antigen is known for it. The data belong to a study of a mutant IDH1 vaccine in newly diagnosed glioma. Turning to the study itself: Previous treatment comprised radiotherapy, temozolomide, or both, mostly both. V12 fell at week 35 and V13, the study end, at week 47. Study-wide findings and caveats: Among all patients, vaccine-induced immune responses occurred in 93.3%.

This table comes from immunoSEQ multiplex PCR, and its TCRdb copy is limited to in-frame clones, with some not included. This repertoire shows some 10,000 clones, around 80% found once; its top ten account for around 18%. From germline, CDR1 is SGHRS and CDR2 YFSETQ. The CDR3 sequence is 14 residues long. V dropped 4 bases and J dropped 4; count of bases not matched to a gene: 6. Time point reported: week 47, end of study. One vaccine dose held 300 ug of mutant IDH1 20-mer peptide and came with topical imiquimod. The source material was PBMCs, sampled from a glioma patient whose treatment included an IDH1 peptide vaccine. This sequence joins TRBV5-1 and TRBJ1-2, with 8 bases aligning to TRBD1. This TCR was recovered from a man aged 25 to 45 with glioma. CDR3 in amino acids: CASSPPGTGYGYTF. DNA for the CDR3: TGCGCCAGCAGCCCCCCCGGGACAGGCTATGGCTACACCTTC.